The 17 T cell receptor beta chains below all came from one sample that was sequenced in a study of blood T cell repertoires in COVID-19. Profiling relied on immunoSEQ multiplex PCR, and the TCRdb table lists in-frame clones only, not all of them. The sample comprises under 140,000 clones, 88% of which are singletons, and approximately 3.4% rests with the top ten. The sample consisted of peripheral blood. The receptors stem from a woman aged 45-59 years with acute or convalescent COVID-19.

The gene calls are TRBV11-2 and TRBJ2-3; TRBD2 matches at 11 bases. Germline CDR1 reads SGHAT; CDR2 reads FQNNGV. CDR3 length: 12 residues. The V and J ends lost 8 bases and 11 bases, in that order; junction bases with no gene match: 6. In DNA form, the CDR3 reads TGTGCCAGCCGACCGACTAGCGGGGTGCAGTATTTT. The encoded protein is CASRPTSGVQYF.

The chain uses TRBV6-5 and TRBJ2-7; the match to TRBD2 covers 9 bases. The CDR3 runs to 16 residues. Unmatched junction bases numbered 9, after V lost 1 base and J lost 5 bases. CDR1 MNHEY and CDR2 SVGAGI come from the germline V gene. The CDR3 DNA sequence: TGTGCCAGCAGTTACTACCCCCCAGCGGGAGGTAACGAGCAGTACTTC. Its protein product is CASSYYPPAGGNEQYF.

This clone showed up just a few times. The CDR3 reads CASSSPTGIGEQFF. DNA of the CDR3: TGTGCCAGCAGCTCCCCTACAGGGATCGGTGAGCAGTTCTTC. The chain joins TRBV7-9 to TRBJ2-1; D is possibly TRBD1 (6 bases). Trimming cost V 4 bases and J 9 bases, with 16 bases left between them. The CDR3 runs to 14 residues. Germline V lookup: CDR1 SEHNR, CDR2 FQNEAQ (reference sequence).

The J gene is TRBJ1-4, the V gene TRBV19; 8 nucleotides match TRBD1. Germline lookup yields CDR1 LNHDA and CDR2 SQIVND (reference sequence). This CDR3 comprises 15 residues. With V trimmed by 7 bases and J by 3 bases, 7 bases remained unmatched. The CDR3 here is CASTRDRRANEKLFF. The DNA for the CDR3 is TGTGCCAGTACCCGGGACAGGCGGGCTAATGAAAAACTGTTTTTT.

The gene calls are TRBV15 and TRBJ2-5; tentatively, D is TRBD2 (5 bases). Trimming cost V 1 base and J 5 bases, with 17 bases left between them. The CDR3 has 16 residues. CDR1 is LNHNV, CDR2 YYDKDF, per germline (reference sequence). The CDR3 sequence: CATSRVVGARRETQYF. The CDR3, as DNA: TGTGCCACCAGCAGAGTGGTGGGAGCCCGCCGGGAGACCCAGTACTTC.

The chain couples TRBV2 to TRBJ1-1, with D unclear. V dropped 2 bases and J dropped 1 base, with 11 bases sitting between them. CDR1 is SNHLY and CDR2 is FYNNEI in the germline V gene. The CDR3 consists of 15 residues. The CDR3: CASSEFRGSNTEAFF. In nucleotides, the CDR3 is TGTGCCAGCAGTGAATTTCGGGGATCGAACACTGAAGCTTTCTTT.

The J gene is TRBJ2-5, the V gene TRBV2, with 9 positions matching TRBD1. The CDR3 covers 13 residues. The germline CDR1 and CDR2 sequences are SNHLY and FYNNEI. Trimming at V came to 4 bases and at J to 7 bases, leaving 4 bases not matched to a gene. CDR3 in DNA: TGTGCCAGCAGTGGGACAGGGGTTGGGACCCAGTACTTC. This codes for CASSGTGVGTQYF.

The rearrangement links TRBV6-1 to TRBJ1-2; TRBD1 aligns across 12 bases. The CDR3 extends over 18 amino acids. Germline V gene sequence: CDR1 MNHNS, CDR2 SASEGT. J gave up 4 bases and V 1 base, and 10 bases lay outside the gene matches. CDR3 bases: TGTGCCAGCAGTGAAGAACCGGGACAGGGGGCGCCAGGCTATGGCTACACCTTC. Its protein is CASSEEPGQGAPGYGYTF.

By its share, this clone is medium-sized (0.01 to 0.1%). The chain is built from TRBV6-5 and TRBJ1-2; D may be TRBD1 (5 bases). CDR1 and CDR2 from the germline V gene are MNHEY and SVGAGI. Trimming took 9 bases from V and 4 from J, leaving 18 bases between them. The length of the CDR3 is 14 residues. DNA of the CDR3: TGTGCCAGACAGATGGGGCAGCTACTCTATGGCTACACCTTC. Protein product: CARQMGQLLYGYTF.

The V call is TRBV21-1, the J call TRBJ2-3; the table assigns TRBD1, which was not confirmed against the DNA. TRBV21-1 is annotated as a pseudogene. The CDR3 is 19 residues long. The CDR3 here is CASSMARGNPITSTDTQYF. CDR3 nucleotides: TGTGCCAGCAGCATGGCCAGGGGCAACCCCATTACTAGCACAGATACGCAGTATTTT.

The gene calls are TRBV19 and TRBJ2-7, with 11 bases aligning to TRBD2. This CDR3 is 17 amino acids long. CDR1 LNHDA and CDR2 SQIVND come from the germline V gene (reference sequence). V shed 5 bases, J shed 1 base, and the junction held 10 bases outside the gene matches. The CDR3 sequence is CASSLSFLAGGSYEQYF. The CDR3 nucleotides are TGTGCCAGTAGTCTCTCTTTTCTAGCGGGAGGATCCTACGAGCAGTACTTC. Variable domain in full (rest from reference TRBV19 and TRBJ2-7): DGGITQSPKYLFRKEGQNVTLSCEQNLNHDAMYWYRQDPGQGLRLIYYSQIVNDFQKGDIAEGYSVSREKKESFPLTVTSAQKNPTAFYLCASSLSFLAGGSYEQYFGPGTRLTVT.

The V and J genes are TRBV29-1 and TRBJ2-1; 10 bases align to TRBD1. V was clipped by 4 bases and J by 9 bases; unmatched bases: 3. Germline V gene sequence: CDR1 SQVTM, CDR2 ANQGSEA. This CDR3 spans 12 amino acids. Here the CDR3 reads CSVGQGAGEQFF. In DNA, the CDR3 is TGCAGCGTTGGACAGGGGGCTGGTGAGCAGTTCTTC.

J is TRBJ1-5 and V is TRBV28, with D perhaps TRBD1 (5 bases). V was shortened by 3 bases and J by 4 bases, with 10 bases between the two germline ends. Germline lookup yields CDR1 MDHEN and CDR2 SYDVKM. The CDR3 is 14 amino acids. The CDR3 loop reads CASSFSGPNQPQHF. The DNA for the CDR3 is TGTGCCAGCAGTTTTTCAGGGCCTAATCAGCCCCAGCATTTT. The variable domain in full, completed from reference TRBV28 and TRBJ1-5, reads DVKVTQSSRYLVKRTGEKVFLECVQDMDHENMFWYRQDPGLGLRLIYFSYDVKMKEKGDIPEGYSVSREKKERFSLILESASTNQTSMYLCASSFSGPNQPQHFGDGTRLSIL.

This chain joins TRBV21-1 and TRBJ1-1. TRBV21-1 is labeled a pseudogene. The CDR3 spans 13 residues. CDR3 nucleotides: TGTGCCAGCAGTTCCCTAGACCCCCAAGAAGCTTTCTTT. It encodes CASSSLDPQEAFF.

V and J are TRBV5-1 and TRBJ2-4; 8 bases are a match to TRBD1. J lost 1 base, V lost 4 bases, and 13 bases had no gene match. Germline V gene sequence: CDR1 SGHRS, CDR2 YFSETQ. The CDR3 is made up of 18 amino acids. The CDR3 reads CASSPSGQGLMAKNIQYF. CDR3 nucleotides: TGCGCCAGCAGCCCAAGCGGACAGGGCCTAATGGCCAAAAACATTCAGTACTTC.

The count of this clone is one. The V and J genes are TRBV30 and TRBJ1-5; TRBD1 is a possible D gene (5 bases). CDR3 size: 15 residues. Trimming removed 5 bases at V and 0 bases at J, with 14 bases between. The germline gives CDR1 GTSNPN, CDR2 SVGIG (reference sequence). CDR3 sequence: CAWSPRGVSNQPQHF. The DNA for the CDR3 is TGTGCCTGGTCCCCCCGGGGGGTTAGCAATCAGCCCCAGCATTTT.

This clone was detected only once. The chain links TRBV12-3 or TRBV12-4 to TRBJ1-1; D is undetermined. V was shortened by 3 bases and J by 5 bases, with 7 bases between the two germline ends. The CDR3 consists of 12 residues. Written as DNA, the CDR3 is TGTGCCAGCAGTTTCGAGGTGACTGAAGCTTTCTTT. Its protein product is CASSFEVTEAFF.